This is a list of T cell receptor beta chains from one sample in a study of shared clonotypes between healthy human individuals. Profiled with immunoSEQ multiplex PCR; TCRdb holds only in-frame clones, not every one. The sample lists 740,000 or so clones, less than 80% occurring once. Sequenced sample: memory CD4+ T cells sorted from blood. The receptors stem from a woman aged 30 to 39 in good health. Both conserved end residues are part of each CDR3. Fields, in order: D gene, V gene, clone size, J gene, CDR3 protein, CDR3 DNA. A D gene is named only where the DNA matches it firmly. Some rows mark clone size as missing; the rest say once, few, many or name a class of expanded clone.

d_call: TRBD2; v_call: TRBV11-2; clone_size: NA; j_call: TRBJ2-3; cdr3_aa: CASNPGRGRGTDTQYF; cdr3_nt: TGTGCCAGCAACCCAGGCCGCGGGAGGGGTACAGATACGCAGTATTTT
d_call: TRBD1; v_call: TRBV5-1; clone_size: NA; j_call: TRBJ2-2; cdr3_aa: CASSWKDRDTGELFF; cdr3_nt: TGCGCCAGCAGCTGGAAGGACAGGGACACCGGGGAGCTGTTTTTT
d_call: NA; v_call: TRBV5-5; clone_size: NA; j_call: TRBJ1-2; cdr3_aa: CASSWGTEADYGYTF; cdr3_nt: TGTGCCAGCAGCTGGGGGACGGAGGCCGACTATGGCTACACCTTC
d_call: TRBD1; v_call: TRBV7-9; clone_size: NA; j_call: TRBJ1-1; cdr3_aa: CASSVGTDTEAFF; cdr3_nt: TGTGCCAGCAGCGTAGGGACAGACACTGAAGCTTTCTTT
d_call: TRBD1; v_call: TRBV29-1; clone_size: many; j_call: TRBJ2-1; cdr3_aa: CSVTQLGQGNAQFF; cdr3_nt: TGCAGCGTCACCCAATTGGGACAGGGGAACGCGCAGTTCTTC
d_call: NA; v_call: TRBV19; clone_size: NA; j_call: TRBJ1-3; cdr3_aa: CAVRNSGNTIYF; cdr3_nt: TGTGCCGTGAGGAACTCTGGAAACACCATATATTTT
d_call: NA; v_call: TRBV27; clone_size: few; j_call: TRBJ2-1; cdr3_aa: CASTLRGGSNEQFF; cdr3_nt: TGTGCCAGCACCCTTAGGGGCGGCTCCAATGAGCAGTTCTTC
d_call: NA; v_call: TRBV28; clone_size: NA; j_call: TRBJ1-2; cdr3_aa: CASRPPPGRNYGYTF; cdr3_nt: TGTGCCAGCAGACCGCCCCCGGGACGGAACTATGGCTACACCTTC
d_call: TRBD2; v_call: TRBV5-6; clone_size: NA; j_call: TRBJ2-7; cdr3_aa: CASSPGLARYEQYF; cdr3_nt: TGTGCCAGCAGTCCTGGACTAGCACGCTACGAGCAGTACTTC
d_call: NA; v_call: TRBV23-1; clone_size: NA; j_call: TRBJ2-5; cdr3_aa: CASSHLSRHPQETQYF; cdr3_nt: TGCGCCAGCAGTCATCTAAGCAGACACCCCCAAGAGACCCAGTACTTC
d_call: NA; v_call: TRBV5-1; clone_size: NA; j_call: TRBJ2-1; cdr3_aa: CASSLVQSYNEQFF; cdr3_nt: TGCGCCAGCAGCTTGGTTCAGTCCTACAATGAGCAGTTCTTC
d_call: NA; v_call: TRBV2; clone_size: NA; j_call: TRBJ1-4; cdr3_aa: CATSGGIGEKLFF; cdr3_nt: TGTGCCACCAGCGGGGGGATAGGGGAAAAACTGTTTTTT
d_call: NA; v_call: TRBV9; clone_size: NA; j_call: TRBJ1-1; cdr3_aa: CASSGGLNTEAFF; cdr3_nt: TGTGCCAGCAGTGGAGGGTTGAACACTGAAGCTTTCTTT
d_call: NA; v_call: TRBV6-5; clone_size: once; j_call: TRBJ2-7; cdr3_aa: CASSPRRGYEQYF; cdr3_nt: TGTGCCAGCAGTCCACGCAGGGGTTACGAGCAGTACTTC
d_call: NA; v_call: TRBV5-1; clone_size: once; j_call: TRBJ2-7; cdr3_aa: CASRRGGSYEQYF; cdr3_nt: TGCGCCAGTAGGAGGGGAGGTTCCTACGAGCAGTACTTC
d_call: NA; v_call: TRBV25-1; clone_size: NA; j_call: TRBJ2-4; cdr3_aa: CASSGLNQGLAKNIQYF; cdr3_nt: TGTGCCAGCAGTGGATTGAATCAAGGACTAGCCAAAAACATTCAGTACTTC
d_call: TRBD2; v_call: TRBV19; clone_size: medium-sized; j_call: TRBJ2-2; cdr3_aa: CASRRTSGPRDTGELFF; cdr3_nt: TGTGCCAGTCGGAGGACTAGCGGGCCAAGGGACACCGGGGAGCTGTTTTTT
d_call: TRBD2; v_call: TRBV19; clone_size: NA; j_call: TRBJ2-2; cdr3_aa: CASRNNPGTRTGELFF; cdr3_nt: TGTGCCAGTAGAAATAACCCCGGGACTAGGACCGGGGAGCTGTTTTTT
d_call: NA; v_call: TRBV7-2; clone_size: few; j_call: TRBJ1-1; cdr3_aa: CASSLHAQNTEAFF; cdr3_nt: TGTGCCAGCAGCTTACACGCGCAGAACACTGAAGCTTTCTTT
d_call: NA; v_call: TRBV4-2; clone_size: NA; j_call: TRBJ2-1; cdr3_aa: CASSQWKSVTYNEQFF; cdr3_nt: TGTGCCAGCAGCCAATGGAAATCGGTCACCTACAATGAGCAGTTCTTC
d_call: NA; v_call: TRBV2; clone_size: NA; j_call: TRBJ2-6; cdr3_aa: CASREDTRYSGANVLTF; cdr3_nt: TGTGCCAGCAGAGAGGACACACGATACTCTGGGGCCAACGTCCTGACTTTC
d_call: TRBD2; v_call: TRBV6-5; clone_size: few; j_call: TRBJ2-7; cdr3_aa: CASRTTSGRTREQYF; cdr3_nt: TGTGCCAGTAGAACCACTAGCGGGAGGACTCGCGAGCAGTACTTC
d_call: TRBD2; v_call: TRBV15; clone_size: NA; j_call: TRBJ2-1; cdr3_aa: CATSTVLAGGGQFF; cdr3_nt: TGTGCCACCAGCACCGTACTAGCGGGAGGAGGGCAGTTCTTC
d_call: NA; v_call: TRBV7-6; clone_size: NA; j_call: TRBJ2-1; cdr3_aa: CASSLAGGSDSYNEQFF; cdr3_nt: TGTGCCAGCAGCTTAGCGGGGGGTTCCGACTCCTACAATGAGCAGTTCTTC
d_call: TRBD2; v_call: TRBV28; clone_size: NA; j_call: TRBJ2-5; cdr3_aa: CASSFGRTSGGKQETQYF; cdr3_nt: TGTGCCAGCAGTTTTGGGCGGACTAGCGGGGGAAAACAAGAGACCCAGTACTTC
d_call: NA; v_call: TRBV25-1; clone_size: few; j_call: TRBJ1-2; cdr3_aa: CASGTGRTVTF; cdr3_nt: TGTGCCAGCGGAACCGGAAGGACAGTCACCTTC
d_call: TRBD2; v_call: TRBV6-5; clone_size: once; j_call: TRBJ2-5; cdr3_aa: CASRRGLADQETQYF; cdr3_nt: TGTGCCAGCAGGCGCGGACTAGCCGATCAAGAGACCCAGTACTTC
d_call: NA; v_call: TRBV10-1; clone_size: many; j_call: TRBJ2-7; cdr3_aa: CASSESPGYEQYF; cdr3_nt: TGCGCCAGCAGTGAATCCCCCGGCTACGAGCAGTACTTC
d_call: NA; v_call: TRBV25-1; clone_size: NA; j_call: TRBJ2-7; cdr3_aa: CASSVGGAYEQYF; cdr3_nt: TGTGCCAGCAGTGTAGGGGGGGCCTACGAGCAGTACTTC
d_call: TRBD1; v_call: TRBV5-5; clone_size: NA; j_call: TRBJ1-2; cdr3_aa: CASSSTQGGYGYTF; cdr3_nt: TGTGCCAGCAGCTCAACTCAGGGGGGCTATGGCTACACCTTC
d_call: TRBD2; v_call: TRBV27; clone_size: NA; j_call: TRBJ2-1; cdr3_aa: CASSSTGLAGDNEQFF; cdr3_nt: TGTGCCAGCAGTTCTACGGGACTAGCGGGAGATAATGAGCAGTTCTTC
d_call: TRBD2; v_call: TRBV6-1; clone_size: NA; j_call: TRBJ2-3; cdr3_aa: CASRELADTDTQYF; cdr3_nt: TGTGCCAGCAGAGAACTAGCGGATACAGATACGCAGTATTTT
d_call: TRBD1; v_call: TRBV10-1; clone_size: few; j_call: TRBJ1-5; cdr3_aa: CASRGTEQPQHF; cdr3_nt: TGCGCCAGCAGGGGGACAGAACAGCCCCAGCATTTT
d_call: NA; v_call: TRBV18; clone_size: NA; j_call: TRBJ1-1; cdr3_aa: CASKGGTEAFF; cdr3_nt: TGTGCCAGCAAAGGGGGCACTGAAGCTTTCTTT
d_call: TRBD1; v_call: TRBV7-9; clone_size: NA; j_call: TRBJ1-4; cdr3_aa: CASSHTGGETEKLFF; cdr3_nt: TGTGCCAGCAGCCATACAGGGGGCGAGACTGAAAAACTGTTTTTT
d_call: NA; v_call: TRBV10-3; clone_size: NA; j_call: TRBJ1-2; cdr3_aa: CAISDRAGPNYGYTF; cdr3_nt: TGTGCCATCAGTGATAGGGCAGGCCCAAACTATGGCTACACCTTC
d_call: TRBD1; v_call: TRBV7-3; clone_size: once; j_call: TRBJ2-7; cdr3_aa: CASRKDRGPQDEQYF; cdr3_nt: TGTGCCAGCAGGAAGGACAGGGGGCCGCAGGACGAGCAGTACTTC
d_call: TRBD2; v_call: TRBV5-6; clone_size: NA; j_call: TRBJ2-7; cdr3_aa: CASTLGLAGGTYEQYF; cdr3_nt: TGTGCCAGCACTTTAGGACTAGCGGGAGGGACCTACGAGCAGTACTTC
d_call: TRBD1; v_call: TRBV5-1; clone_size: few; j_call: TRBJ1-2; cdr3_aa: CASRGQGADSYGYTF; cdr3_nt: TGCGCCAGCAGGGGACAGGGGGCGGATAGCTATGGCTACACCTTC
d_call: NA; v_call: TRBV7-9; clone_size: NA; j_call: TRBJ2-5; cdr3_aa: CASSLSGTQETQYF; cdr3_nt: TGTGCCAGCAGCTTATCAGGGACCCAAGAGACCCAGTACTTC
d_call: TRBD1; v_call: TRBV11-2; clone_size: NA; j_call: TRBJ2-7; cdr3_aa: CASSPQRDSYEQYF; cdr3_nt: TGTGCCAGCAGCCCCCAACGGGACAGCTACGAGCAGTACTTC
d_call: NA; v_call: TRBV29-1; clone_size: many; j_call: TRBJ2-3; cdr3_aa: CSFDRQFGDTQYF; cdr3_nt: TGCAGCTTCGACAGGCAGTTCGGAGATACGCAGTATTTT
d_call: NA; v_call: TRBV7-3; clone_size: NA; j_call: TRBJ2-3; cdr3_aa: CASSFISTDTQYF; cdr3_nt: TGTGCCAGCAGCTTTATTTCCACAGATACGCAGTATTTT
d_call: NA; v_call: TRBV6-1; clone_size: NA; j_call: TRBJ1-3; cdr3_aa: CASSENHYGNTIYF; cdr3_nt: TGTGCCAGCAGTGAAAATCATTATGGAAACACCATATATTTT
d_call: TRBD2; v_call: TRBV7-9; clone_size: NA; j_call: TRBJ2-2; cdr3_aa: CASSLGLLLAGPGELFF; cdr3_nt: TGTGCCAGCAGCTTAGGTTTACTACTAGCGGGGCCCGGGGAGCTGTTTTTT
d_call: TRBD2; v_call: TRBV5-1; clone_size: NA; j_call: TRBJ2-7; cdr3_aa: CASSFSSDLAGEQYF; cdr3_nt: TGCGCCAGCAGCTTCTCATCGGACCTAGCGGGCGAGCAGTACTTC
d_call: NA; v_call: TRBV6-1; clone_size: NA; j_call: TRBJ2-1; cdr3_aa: CASSEAVGIGNNEQFF; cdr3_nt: TGTGCCAGCAGTGAAGCGGTGGGAATAGGCAACAATGAGCAGTTCTTC
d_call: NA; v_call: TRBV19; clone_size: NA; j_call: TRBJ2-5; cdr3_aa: CASSPGLRETQYF; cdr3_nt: TGTGCCAGTAGTCCCGGTCTTCGGGAGACCCAGTACTTC
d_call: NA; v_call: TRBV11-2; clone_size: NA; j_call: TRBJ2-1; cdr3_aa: CASSPTQVLQFF; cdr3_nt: TGTGCCAGCAGCCCAACGCAGGTCCTTCAGTTCTTC
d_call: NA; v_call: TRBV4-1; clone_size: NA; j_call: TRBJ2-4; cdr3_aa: CASSQEGGLAKNIQYF; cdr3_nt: TGCGCCAGCAGCCAAGAAGGCGGACTAGCCAAAAACATTCAGTACTTC
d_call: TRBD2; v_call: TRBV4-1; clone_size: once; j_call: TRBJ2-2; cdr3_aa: CASSQPREREGTGELFF; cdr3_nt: TGCGCCAGCAGCCAGCCGAGGGAGCGGGAGGGGACCGGGGAGCTGTTTTTT
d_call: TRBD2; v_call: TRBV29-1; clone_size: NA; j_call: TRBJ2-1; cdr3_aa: CSVKGLAGINEQFF; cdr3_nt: TGCAGCGTAAAGGGACTAGCGGGAATCAATGAGCAGTTCTTC